This T cell receptor (beta chain) appears in the sequencing data of a study of cytomegalovirus exposure and HLA in healthy donors. Study results and caveats: In an earlier analysis, in roughly 600 donors, most V segments appeared productive either ~87% or ~30% of the time. As was reported, the classifier diagnosed cytomegalovirus status with high specificity and sensitivity. Excluded: some indistinguishable V segments such as TRBV6-2 and TRBV6-3.

The PCR had 60 Vbeta and 13 Jbeta primers. Libraries were prepared by immunoSEQ multiplex PCR; TCRdb keeps only in-frame clonotypes and omits some of them. The profile covers around 150,000 clones, with about 70% appearing a single time and around 4% taken by the ten largest. The length of the CDR3 is 14 residues. Trimming removed 4 bases from V and 0 bases from J, with 11 bases in between. The V gene's germline CDR1 is SGHDT and CDR2 YYEEEE. With respect to this clone: Its antigen is still unknown.

Source material: PBMCs. This chain links TRBV5-6 with TRBJ2-7; D ambiguous. The TCR originated in a man aged 55 to 70 in good health and CMV-seronegative. The CDR3 DNA reads as TGTGCCAGCAGCCTTCCCCACAGCTCCTACGAGCAGTACTTC. It encodes CASSLPHSSYEQYF.